The present entry profiles one TCR beta chain with its context. The antigen remains undetermined. This CDR3 is built from 13 residues. The V gene's germline CDR1 is SGHRS and CDR2 YFSETQ. Germline trimming cut 5 bases from V and 4 bases from J; bases unmatched to any gene: 4. 13 Jbeta primers and 60 Vbeta primers were used for the PCR. Assay: immunoSEQ multiplex PCR; the TCRdb copy retains only in-frame clones and omits some. This sample yields 140,000 or so clones, of which 76% are seen a single time; approximately 1.8% belongs to the top ten. The entry originates in a study of cytomegalovirus exposure and HLA in healthy donors. Study-wide findings and caveats: Earlier findings revealed that most TCR beta V segments proved productive either about 90% or about 30% of the time. Versus the approximately 700-donor mean, an Asian-associated ancestry cluster reportedly showed fewer N-insertions in a later analysis. The authors considered a cluster of highly shared sequence variants likely to be a sequencing artifact.

J is TRBJ2-3 and V is TRBV5-1; 7 nucleotides align to TRBD1. Sequencing input: PBMCs. This TCR was recovered from a man in his forties in good health and CMV-seronegative. DNA of the CDR3: TGCGCCAGCAGGAGAGACAGGGCAGATACGCAGTATTTT. This translates into CASRRDRADTQYF.